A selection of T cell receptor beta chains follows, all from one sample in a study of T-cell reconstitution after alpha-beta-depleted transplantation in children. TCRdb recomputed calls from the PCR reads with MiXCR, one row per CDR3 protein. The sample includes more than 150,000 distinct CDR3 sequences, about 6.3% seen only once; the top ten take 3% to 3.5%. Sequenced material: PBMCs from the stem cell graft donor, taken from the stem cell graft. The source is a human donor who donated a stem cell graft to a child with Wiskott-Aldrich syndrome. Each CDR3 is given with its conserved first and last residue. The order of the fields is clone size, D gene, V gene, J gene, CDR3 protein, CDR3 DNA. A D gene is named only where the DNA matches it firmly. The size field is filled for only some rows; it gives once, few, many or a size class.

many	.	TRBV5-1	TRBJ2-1	CASDPGHRTYEQFF	TGCGCCAGCGATCCGGGACATCGAACATATGAGCAGTTCTTC
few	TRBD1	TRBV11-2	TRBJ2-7	CASSRIPPAGGYEQYF	TGTGCCAGCAGCCGTATTCCGCCTGCAGGGGGCTACGAGCAGTACTTC
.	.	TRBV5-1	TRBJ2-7	CASSLGQRVHEQYF	TGCGCCAGCAGCTTGGGACAGCGGGTCCACGAGCAGTACTTC
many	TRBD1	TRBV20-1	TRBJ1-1	CSARDLQQGWTEAFF	TGCAGTGCTAGAGATTTACAACAGGGGTGGACTGAAGCTTTCTTT
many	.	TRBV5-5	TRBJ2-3	CASSLTAVTGTDTQYF	TGTGCCAGCAGCTTGACCGCAGTCACGGGTACAGATACGCAGTATTTT
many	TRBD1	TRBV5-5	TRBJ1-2	CASSLAWATGYGYTF	TGTGCCAGCAGCTTGGCCTGGGCGACAGGGTATGGCTACACCTTC
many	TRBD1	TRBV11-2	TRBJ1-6	CASSTLRQGENYNSPLHF	TGTGCCAGCAGCACCCTCCGACAGGGAGAGAACTATAATTCACCCCTCCACTTT
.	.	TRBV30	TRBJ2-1	CAWSKDFYNEQFF	TGTGCCTGGAGTAAGGATTTTTACAATGAGCAGTTCTTC
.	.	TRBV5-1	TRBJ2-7	CASSIQGFTYEQYF	TGCGCCAGCAGCATACAGGGTTTCACCTACGAGCAGTACTTC
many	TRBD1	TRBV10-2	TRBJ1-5	CASSGQGGNQPQHF	TGCGCCAGCAGTGGACAGGGAGGCAATCAGCCCCAGCATTTT
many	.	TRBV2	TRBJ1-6	CASSETWGSKDSPLHF	TGTGCCAGCAGTGAAACCTGGGGCAGCAAGGATTCACCCCTCCACTTT
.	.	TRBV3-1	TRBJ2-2	CASSQIGFSNTGELFF	TGTGCCAGCAGCCAAATCGGGTTTTCGAACACCGGGGAGCTGTTTTTT
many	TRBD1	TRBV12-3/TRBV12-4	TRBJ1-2	CASSGQAPFGYTF	TGTGCCAGCAGTGGACAGGCCCCCTTTGGCTACACCTTC
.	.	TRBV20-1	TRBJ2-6	CSASRALSGANVLAF	TGCAGTGCTTCCCGGGCCCTCTCTGGGGCCAACGTCCTGGCTTTC
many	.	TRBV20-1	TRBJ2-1	CSVASGDEQFF	TGCAGTGTTGCGTCTGGCGATGAGCAGTTCTTC
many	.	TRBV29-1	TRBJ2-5	CSVVRGQETQYF	TGCAGCGTGGTCCGGGGCCAAGAGACCCAGTACTTC
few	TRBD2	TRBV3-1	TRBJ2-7	CASTLTSGGDEQYF	TGTGCCAGCACCTTAACTAGCGGGGGCGACGAGCAGTACTTC
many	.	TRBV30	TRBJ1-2	CAWSVQSVSNYGYTF	TGTGCCTGGAGTGTACAGTCAGTTTCTAACTATGGCTACACCTTC
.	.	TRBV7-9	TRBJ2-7	CASSFTGDREQYF	TGTGCCAGCAGCTTCACGGGAGACCGCGAGCAGTACTTC
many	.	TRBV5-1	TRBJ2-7	CASSLLDGNEQYF	TGCGCCAGCAGCTTGTTAGATGGAAACGAGCAGTACTTC
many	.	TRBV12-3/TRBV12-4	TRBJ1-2	CASSLWGRDNLNYGYTF	TGTGCCAGCAGTTTGTGGGGCAGGGATAATCTTAACTATGGCTACACCTTC
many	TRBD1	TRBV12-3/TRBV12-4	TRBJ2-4	CASSRDRKNIQYF	TGTGCCAGCAGCCGGGACAGGAAAAACATTCAGTACTTC
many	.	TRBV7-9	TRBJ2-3	CASSSQGLSDTQYF	TGTGCCAGCAGCTCACAGGGATTGTCAGATACGCAGTATTTT
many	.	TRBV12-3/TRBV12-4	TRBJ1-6	CASSRGWGGSYNSPLHF	TGTGCCAGCAGCAGGGGATGGGGGGGGTCCTATAATTCACCCCTCCACTTT
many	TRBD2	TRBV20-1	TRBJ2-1	CSARVFSGASYNEQFF	TGCAGTGCTAGAGTTTTTAGCGGGGCCTCCTACAATGAGCAGTTCTTC
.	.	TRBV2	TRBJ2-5	CASNPRWSGETQYF	TGTGCCAGCAATCCGAGGTGGTCAGGGGAGACCCAGTACTTC
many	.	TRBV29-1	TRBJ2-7	CSVEGESGEQYF	TGCAGCGTTGAGGGGGAGTCTGGCGAGCAGTACTTC
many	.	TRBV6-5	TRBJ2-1	CASMGKDSYNEQFF	TGTGCCAGCATGGGAAAAGACTCCTACAATGAGCAGTTCTTC
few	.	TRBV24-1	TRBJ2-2	CATSEYGVNTGELFF	TGTGCCACCAGTGAGTACGGGGTGAACACCGGGGAGCTGTTTTTT
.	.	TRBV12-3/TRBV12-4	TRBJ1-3	CASTPWEGSMAGNAIYF	TGTGCCAGCACCCCATGGGAAGGATCTATGGCTGGAAACGCCATATATTTT
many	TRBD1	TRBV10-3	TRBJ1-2	CASMGQAPFYGYTF	TGTGCCAGTATGGGACAGGCCCCTTTCTATGGCTACACCTTC
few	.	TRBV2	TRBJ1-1	CASLVRRETEAFF	TGTGCCAGCTTGGTCAGGCGAGAGACTGAAGCTTTCTTT
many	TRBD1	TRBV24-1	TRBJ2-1	CATSDFPGQGNEQFF	TGTGCCACCAGTGATTTTCCCGGACAGGGGAATGAGCAGTTCTTC
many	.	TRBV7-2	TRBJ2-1	CASSRTATYNEQFF	TGTGCCAGCAGCCGAACGGCCACCTACAATGAGCAGTTCTTC
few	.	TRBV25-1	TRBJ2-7	CASSYSGTRPYEQYF	TGTGCCAGCAGTTATTCCGGGACAAGACCCTACGAGCAGTACTTC
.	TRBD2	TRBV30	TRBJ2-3	CAWSVRNPSGREGRYF	TGTGCCTGGAGTGTTAGAAATCCTAGCGGGAGGGAGGGCCGGTATTTT
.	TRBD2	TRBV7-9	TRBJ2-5	CASSSWTSRLVETQYF	TGTGCCAGCAGCTCCTGGACTAGCAGGCTTGTGGAGACCCAGTACTTC
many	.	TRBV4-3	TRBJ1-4	CASSQDASGGNEKLFF	TGCGCCAGCAGCCAAGATGCCTCGGGGGGGAATGAAAAACTGTTTTTT
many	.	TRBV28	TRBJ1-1	CASSDPETVNTEAFF	TGTGCCAGCAGTGACCCTGAGACAGTGAACACTGAAGCTTTCTTT
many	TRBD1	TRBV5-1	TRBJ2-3	CASRLQGTADTQYF	TGCGCCAGCAGACTACAGGGGACGGCAGATACGCAGTATTTT
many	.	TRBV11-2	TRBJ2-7	CASRDSATYEQYF	TGTGCCAGCAGGGACAGTGCAACCTACGAGCAGTACTTC
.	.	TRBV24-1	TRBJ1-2	CATSDSGSYGYTF	TGTGCCACCAGTGATTCTGGTTCCTATGGCTACACCTTC
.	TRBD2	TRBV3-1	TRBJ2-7	CASSQERAGVDEQYF	TGTGCCAGCAGCCAAGAGAGGGCGGGGGTTGACGAGCAGTACTTC
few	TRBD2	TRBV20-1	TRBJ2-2	CCAKMRGGRDTGELFF	TGCTGTGCTAAAATGCGGGGGGGGAGAGATACCGGGGAGCTGTTTTTT
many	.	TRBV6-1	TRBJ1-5	CAVIGGGGDQPQHF	TGTGCCGTTATCGGCGGAGGAGGGGATCAGCCCCAGCATTTT
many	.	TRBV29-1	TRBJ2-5	CSVERGEETQYF	TGCAGCGTTGAGAGGGGTGAAGAGACCCAGTACTTC
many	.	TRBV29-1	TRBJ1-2	CSVEDGGYGYTF	TGCAGCGTTGAAGACGGGGGCTATGGCTACACCTTC
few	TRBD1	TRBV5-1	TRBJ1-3	CASSLRTGGQIAGNTIYF	TGCGCCAGCAGCTTGAGGACAGGGGGCCAAATTGCTGGAAACACCATATATTTT
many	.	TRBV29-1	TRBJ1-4	CSVEDRGRGGEKLFF	TGCAGCGTTGAAGATCGGGGCAGGGGTGGTGAAAAACTGTTTTTT